This T cell receptor beta chain was identified during a study of blood T cells in healthy people across ages (dated by TCRdb to the mid-2010s). At the level of the whole study: In model experiments, template switching captured about one uniquely barcoded TCR beta cDNA molecule for every two T cells. To track age-related changes in TCR beta repertoire diversity, the study relied on deep sequencing normalized with unique cDNA molecular identifiers. Donors of different ages were randomly distributed across sequencing lanes to avoid experimental bias. Donors were grouped into four age groups: young (average 16 years), middle-aged (39), aged (62) and long-lived (over 80). Using the same blood draw, the study looked at two additional independent replicas of 1 million unique cDNA reads for two donors, one aged 18 to 30 and the other aged 80 or older.

Systemically healthy Caucasian individuals from Russia, roughly 40 in total and aged about 6 to 95 years, were included as donors. About 10 milliliters of peripheral blood were collected from each donor into EDTA-treated Vacutainer tubes. Ficoll-Paque density-gradient centrifugation was used to isolate PBMCs, with at least 6.5 million per sample. Trizol reagent was used to extract total RNA from PBMCs, with at least 5 micrograms per sample. Naive CD45RAhigh/CD27high T cell percentages were measured by flow cytometry on a PBMC aliquot from every donor. This clonotype was seen more than once but under ten times. The specificity of this receptor is unknown. Per-nucleotide qualities are absent, and no much larger clonotype sits a single base away. The library came from 5' RACE. Sequencing relied on an Illumina HiSeq 2500. The second PCR ran for roughly 7 to 12 cycles and used a J-beta primer mix along with a sample-barcoded 5' primer. A template-switch 5' adaptor carrying 12 random nucleotides introduced a unique molecular identifier onto each TCR beta cDNA molecule. At least 3 million CDR3-containing paired-end reads were obtained from each sample. First-strand cDNA synthesis was performed from all RNA using the Mint cDNA synthesis kit, with priming by a TRBC-specific oligonucleotide. Following uracil-DNA glycosylase treatment, a first 18-cycle PCR with universal primers M1SS and BC2_uni_R was performed on all cDNA. The study's own analysis went as follows. For normalization, 1 million high-quality reads were randomly selected from each sample, with every read carrying a distinct molecular identifier. Instead of being binned into consensus sequences, reads with shared molecular identifiers were discarded. MiTCR, with a Q25 quality threshold and the strictest error-elimination algorithm, was used for CDR3 identification, clonotype clustering and error correction. A nonparametric unseen species model with Euler transformation was used to estimate a lower bound on total TCR beta diversity. TCRdb reprocessing: public reads trimmed at Q25 with fastp, clones called with MiXCR, in-frame beta chains kept. Rows are combined by CDR3 protein, so each entry shows the most common genes and DNA. TCRdb, rather than the study authors, made the V and J calls. This sample is represented by about 1.7 million distinct CDR3 sequences; approximately 30% of them were singletons. The top ten constitute over 7% of the sample.

Here is what the overall study found, with its caveats: Estimates of total diversity based on one million sequenced T cells were regarded as lower bounds and as underestimates. Conclusive comparison of naive and antigen-experienced compartments was prevented by the profiling of bulk unsorted PBMCs. Observed TCR beta diversity per million T cells fell roughly linearly with age, and a significant reduction was already apparent by age roughly 40. Donor CMV infection status was unknown, potentially confounding age-related changes in expanded clonotypes. There was a strong correlation between observed TCR beta diversity and the percentage of naive T cells measured by flow cytometry. Compared with the aged group, the long-lived group had more naive CD4+ T cells, fewer expanded clones and increased TCR diversity, a pattern suggesting age selection.

The V end gives up 3 bases and the J end 5 bases, leaving 6 bases in the junction not matched to a gene. The germline V gene (reference sequence) specifies DFQATT as CDR1 and SNEGSKA as CDR2. The CDR3, cysteine through phenylalanine, is 14 amino acids long. The read is trimmed to its CDR3 DNA, 42 bases read in frame from base 1. The TCR was taken from a woman in her 30s in good health. Recombination joined TRBV20-1 with TRBJ1-5, with 8 bases matching TRBD1. Specimen: blood. CDR3 protein: CSARAGGRDQPQHF. The DNA sequence follows: TGCAGTGCTAGGGCAGGGGGCAGGGATCAGCCCCAGCATTTT.